The next 21 T cell receptor beta chains were all read from a single sample in a study of cytomegalovirus exposure and HLA in healthy donors. Profiling relied on immunoSEQ multiplex PCR, and the TCRdb table lists in-frame clones only, not all of them. The sample lists approximately 110,000 clones; about 88% were seen once. The sequencing sample was made of PBMCs. The receptors come from a woman between 18 and 29 years old in good health and CMV-seropositive.

This clone was seen only once. J is TRBJ1-1 and V is TRBV10-1; possibly TRBD1 for D (6 bases). Per the germline V gene, CDR1 is WNHNN and CDR2 is SYGVQD (reference sequence). Trimming took off 0 bases at V and 11 bases at J, with 19 bases between the two ends. The CDR3 is made up of 15 amino acids. The CDR3 is CASSESGRGYANAFF. CDR3 nucleotides: TGCGCCAGCAGTGAGTCAGGCAGGGGCTACGCGAATGCTTTCTTT.

The J gene is TRBJ2-1, the V gene TRBV11-2, with a tentative D call TRBD2 (5 bases). Germline V lookup: CDR1 SGHAT, CDR2 FQNNGV. The V end was cut by 3 bases, the J end by 4 bases, with 7 bases between. This CDR3 contains 13 residues. The CDR3, as DNA: TGTGCCAGCAGCTTTGGCGGGTACAATGAGCAGTTCTTC. It is translated as CASSFGGYNEQFF.

The chain combines TRBV6-1 with TRBJ1-5, with D unclear. Trimming removed 5 bases at V and 6 bases at J, with 8 bases between. Per the germline V gene, CDR1 is MNHNS and CDR2 is SASEGT. The CDR3 loop spans 12 amino acids. The CDR3 loop reads CASSNPGQPQHF. The CDR3 DNA reads TGTGCCAGCAGTAACCCGGGTCAGCCCCAGCATTTT.

The chain links TRBV12-5 to TRBJ2-5; 7 bases fit TRBD1. The CDR3 length is 15 residues. Germline V gene data show CDR1 as LGHNT and CDR2 as FRNRAP. V lost 1 base to trimming and J lost 0 bases; unmatched junction nucleotides: 2. DNA for the CDR3: TGTGCTAGTGGTTTGGGACAGGGAAACCAAGAGACCCAGTACTTC. Its protein product is CASGLGQGNQETQYF.

This clone was observed a single time. The chain employs TRBV2 and TRBJ2-7; 8 bases map to TRBD1. After removal of 6 bases from V and 5 bases from J, the junction contained 3 bases not matched to a gene. The CDR3 is 12 amino acids. CDR1 and CDR2 (germline): SNHLY, FYNNEI. DNA for the CDR3: TGTGCCAGCAGCCCGACAGGGGACGAGCAGTACTTC. This sequence encodes CASSPTGDEQYF.

This clone was seen a few times. V usage is TRBV6-1 and J usage is TRBJ2-7; the match to TRBD1 covers 10 bases. The V and J ends lost 6 bases and 4 bases, in that order; junction bases with no gene match: 9. The CDR3 spans 15 residues. The germline V gene encodes CDR1 MNHNS and CDR2 SASEGT. CDR3 sequence reads: CASSLDRGRLYEQYF. Written as DNA, the CDR3 is TGTGCCAGCAGCCTGGACAGGGGGAGGTTATACGAGCAGTACTTC.

This rearrangement joins TRBV11-2 to TRBJ2-1, with 8 nucleotides matching TRBD2. The V and J ends lost 3 bases and 6 bases, in that order; junction bases with no gene match: 16. The length of the CDR3 is 18 residues. In germline, CDR1 is SGHAT, CDR2 FQNNGV. CDR3 in amino acids: CASSFSGGRASPGNEQFF. CDR3 coding DNA: TGTGCCAGCAGCTTTTCGGGAGGGAGGGCCAGTCCGGGCAATGAGCAGTTCTTC.

The V call is TRBV5-6, the J call TRBJ2-7, with D hard to call. The CDR3 sequence is 11 residues long. V dropped 4 bases and J dropped 1 base, with 3 bases sitting between them. Germline V gene sequence: CDR1 SGHDT, CDR2 YYEEEE. The CDR3 region has the DNA TGTGCCAGCAGCCATTCCTACGAGCAGTACTTC. Amino acids: CASSHSYEQYF.

The CDR3 nucleotides are TGCGCCAGCAGCTTGTTTTTAAGGGCAAAGGGGATCGACGAGCAGTACTTC. Residues: CASSLFLRAKGIDEQYF. V is TRBV5-1 and J is TRBJ2-7, with D tentatively TRBD1 (5 bases). Trimming took off 1 base at V and 5 bases at J, with 22 bases between the two ends. Germline V gives CDR1 SGHRS, CDR2 YFSETQ. This CDR3 contains 17 residues.

The rearrangement uses TRBV6-1 and TRBJ2-1; D remains ambiguous. Trimming pared 0 bases from V and 7 bases from J, leaving 4 bases between. The CDR3 is 12 amino acids. CDR1 and CDR2 from the germline V gene are MNHNS and SASEGT. The CDR3 nucleotides read TGTGCCAGCAGTGAAGCGAGGAATGAGCAGTTCTTC. Amino acids: CASSEARNEQFF.

V gene TRBV2 combines with J gene TRBJ1-2; D unresolved. V lost 7 bases and J 2 bases, leaving 11 bases between the germline ends. Germline CDR1 reads SNHLY; CDR2 reads FYNNEI. This CDR3 comprises 13 residues. Here the CDR3 DNA reads TGTGCCAGCAATCGGAACAGAAACTATGGCTACACCTTC. Protein sequence: CASNRNRNYGYTF.

This clone was detected only a few times. This chain joins TRBV2 and TRBJ2-7, with TRBD2 matching over 8 bases. In germline, CDR1 is SNHLY, CDR2 FYNNEI. This CDR3 region has 14 residues. V was pared by 7 bases and J by 4 bases, with 9 bases of the junction left unmatched. CDR3 region: CASTGRVGGYEQYF. CDR3 coding DNA: TGTGCCAGCACCGGGAGGGTGGGAGGTTACGAGCAGTACTTC.

V is TRBV28 and J is TRBJ2-5; 8 nucleotides align to TRBD1. The CDR3 contains 15 residues. The trim removed 4 bases at V and 4 bases at J, leaving 8 bases unmatched. Germline V CDR1 and CDR2: MDHEN, SYDVKM. CDR3 loop: CASSSDRADRETQYF. The CDR3 nucleotides are TGTGCCAGCAGTTCGGACAGGGCGGATCGAGAGACCCAGTACTTC.

The chain uses TRBV28 and TRBJ2-1; D is unclear. The V gene's germline CDR1 is MDHEN and CDR2 SYDVKM. Trimming stripped 2 bases from V and 0 bases from J, with 8 bases between. The CDR3 is 15 amino acids. The CDR3 protein is CASSLTQASYNEQFF. As DNA, the CDR3 is TGTGCCAGCAGTTTAACTCAAGCCTCCTACAATGAGCAGTTCTTC.

The chain carries TRBV13 and TRBJ2-1, with D uncertain. The V end was cut by 5 bases, the J end by 0 bases, with 8 bases between. In germline, CDR1 is PRHDT, CDR2 FYEKMQ (reference sequence). The CDR3 spans 14 residues. The CDR3 here is CASSRRNSYNEQFF. The CDR3 DNA is TGTGCCAGCAGCCGGCGGAACTCCTACAATGAGCAGTTCTTC. Filled out from reference TRBV13 and TRBJ2-1, the complete variable domain reads AAGVIQSPRHLIKEKRETATLKCYPIPRHDTVYWYQQGPGQDPQFLISFYEKMQSDKGSIPDRFSAQQFSDYHSELNMSSLELGDSALYFCASSRRNSYNEQFFGPGTRLTVL.

The rearrangement links TRBV11-2 to TRBJ2-1; TRBD2 might be the D (5 bases). The germline V and J ends were trimmed by 2 bases and 3 bases, with 14 bases remaining between them. Germline CDR1 and CDR2: SGHAT and FQNNGV. The CDR3 consists of 16 residues. CDR3: CASSLSWEPNYNEQFF. The CDR3 DNA reads as TGTGCCAGCAGCTTATCGTGGGAGCCCAACTACAATGAGCAGTTCTTC. Combining the CDR3 with reference TRBV11-2 and TRBJ2-1 gives the whole variable domain EAGVAQSPRYKIIEKRQSVAFWCNPISGHATLYWYQQILGQGPKLLIQFQNNGVVDDSQLPKDRFSAERLKGVDSTLKIQPAKLEDSAVYLCASSLSWEPNYNEQFFGPGTRLTVL.

The chain employs TRBV28 and TRBJ1-4; D may be TRBD1 (5 bases). Trimming removed 4 bases at V and 8 bases at J, with 14 bases between. Per the germline V gene, CDR1 is MDHEN and CDR2 is SYDVKM. The CDR3 runs to 14 residues. In DNA, the CDR3 is TGTGCCAGCAGTTCGGGAGACAGAGGGGAAAAACTGTTTTTT. This sequence encodes CASSSGDRGEKLFF. The full variable domain, completed using reference TRBV28 and TRBJ1-4, is DVKVTQSSRYLVKRTGEKVFLECVQDMDHENMFWYRQDPGLGLRLIYFSYDVKMKEKGDIPEGYSVSREKKERFSLILESASTNQTSMYLCASSSGDRGEKLFFGSGTQLSVL.

CDR3 protein: CASSPGGASNQPQHF. Here the CDR3 DNA reads TGTGCCAGCAGCCCAGGGGGCGCGAGCAATCAGCCCCAGCATTTT. The chain carries TRBV7-6 and TRBJ1-5, with TRBD1 identical over 8 bases. CDR1 and CDR2 (germline): SGHVS, FNYEAQ. The CDR3 sequence is 15 residues long. V lost 5 bases and J lost 1; bases outside the gene matches: 4.

V gene TRBV6-1 combines with J gene TRBJ1-6, with D possibly being TRBD1 (5 bases). This CDR3 has 14 residues. CDR1 is MNHNS, CDR2 SASEGT, per germline. The germline V and J ends were trimmed by 6 bases and 5 bases, with 11 bases remaining between them. The CDR3 DNA reads TGTGCCAGCAGGATGACAGCCGATAATTCACCCCTCCACTTT. The encoded protein is CASRMTADNSPLHF.

This chain joins TRBV2 and TRBJ1-4; TRBD1 might be the D (5 bases). This CDR3 region has 13 residues. CDR1 is SNHLY, CDR2 FYNNEI, per germline. V gave up 9 bases and J gave up 8 bases, with 16 bases separating them. CDR3 amino acids: CASNTGAREKLFF. CDR3 DNA sequence: TGTGCCAGTAACACAGGTGCGAGGGAAAAACTGTTTTTT.

The V and J genes are TRBV19 and TRBJ1-2, with D unresolved. This CDR3 has 13 residues. The germline V gene encodes CDR1 LNHDA and CDR2 SQIVND (reference sequence). Trimming cost V 1 base and J 5 bases, with 8 bases left between them. The CDR3 loop reads CASSIGPEYGYTF. The CDR3 nucleotides are TGTGCCAGTAGTATAGGGCCCGAATATGGCTACACCTTC.